The 19 T cell receptor beta chains reported below all come from one sample, sequenced in a study of CD8+ T cells in alopecia areata. The sequencing template was cDNA reverse transcribed from extracted RNA. Sequenced by immunoSEQ multiplex PCR; TCRdb stores in-frame clones only, minus some. Of around 100,000 clones listed, around 50% were seen once; the top ten hold about 9%. The sequenced sample consisted of CD4+ T cells sorted from blood. Receptor source: a human donor in good health.

This clone was detected only a few times. J is TRBJ2-5 and V is TRBV29-1, with D unclear. V was pared by 8 bases and J by 4 bases, with 14 bases between. Germline CDR1 and CDR2: SQVTM and ANQGSEA. The CDR3 loop spans 12 amino acids. The CDR3 here is CSFALGLETQYF. CDR3 DNA sequence: TGCAGCTTTGCTTTGGGGTTAGAGACCCAGTACTTC.

The CDR3 protein is CASSGQLLAGSPLHF. The CDR3 nucleotides read TGTGCCAGCAGTGGACAGCTCCTTGCTGGTTCACCCCTCCACTTT. V gene TRBV2 combines with J gene TRBJ1-6; D is perhaps TRBD1 (5 bases). This CDR3 contains 15 residues. Per the germline V gene, CDR1 is SNHLY and CDR2 is FYNNEI. Between the trimmed V and J ends, which lost 4 bases and 9 bases, there was a span of 16 bases.

This clone was observed once. V usage is TRBV25-1 and J usage is TRBJ2-5; maybe TRBD2 (7 bases). V was shortened by 7 bases and J by 2 bases, with 17 bases between the two germline ends. Germline-derived CDR1 and CDR2 are MGHDK and SYGVNS. The CDR3 loop spans 15 amino acids. CDR3 sequence: CASMGGGSRQETQYF. CDR3 nucleotides: TGTGCCAGCATGGGAGGGGGTAGTCGACAAGAGACCCAGTACTTC.

The rearrangement joins TRBV4-1 to TRBJ2-3; tentative D call: TRBD2 (5 bases). Trimming left V 2 bases short and J 0 bases short, with 9 bases between. Germline CDR1 and CDR2: MGHRA and YSYEKL. This CDR3 region has 15 residues. For the CDR3, the DNA is TGCGCCAGCAGCCAACGGACTGGTAGCACAGATACGCAGTATTTT. Its translation: CASSQRTGSTDTQYF.

This clone was found once. This chain joins TRBV7-2 and TRBJ1-1; weak D call: TRBD1 (6 bases). V was trimmed by 2 bases and J by 4 bases, leaving 17 bases between them. The CDR3 is 16 residues long. Germline V gene sequence: CDR1 SGHTA, CDR2 FQGNSA. The CDR3 DNA is TGTGCCAGCAGCTTATCCCCCAGGGGAGGTGGCACTGAAGCTTTCTTT. Translating it yields CASSLSPRGGGTEAFF.

The chain recombines TRBV5-1 with TRBJ2-5, with TRBD1 matching over 9 bases. V lost 4 bases, J lost 2 bases, and 6 bases stayed unmatched. CDR3 length equals 15 residues. CDR1 is SGHRS and CDR2 is YFSETQ in the germline V gene. CDR3 loop: CASSIGTGPQETQYF. DNA of the CDR3: TGCGCCAGCAGCATTGGGACAGGGCCTCAAGAGACCCAGTACTTC.

The CDR3 is CAWSARETQYF. Written as DNA, the CDR3 is TGTGCCTGGAGCGCCAGAGAGACCCAGTACTTC. The chain recombines TRBV30 with TRBJ2-5; D gene ambiguous. The length of the CDR3 is 11 residues. In germline, CDR1 is GTSNPN, CDR2 SVGIG (reference sequence). The germline V and J ends were trimmed by 3 bases and 4 bases, with 6 bases remaining between them.

The chain employs TRBV29-1 and TRBJ2-3; D call uncertain. The CDR3 loop spans 13 amino acids. Trimming removed 5 bases from V and 2 bases from J, with 11 bases in between. Germline values: CDR1 SQVTM, CDR2 ANQGSEA. The CDR3: CSVLLPFTDTQYF. The CDR3 region has the DNA TGCAGCGTTTTACTCCCATTCACAGATACGCAGTATTTT.

V is TRBV7-3 and J is TRBJ2-2, with 7 nucleotides matching TRBD1. Germline CDR1 is SGHTA and CDR2 is FQGTGA. Unmatched junction bases numbered 17, after V lost 5 bases and J lost 2 bases. This CDR3 has 19 residues. CDR3 loop: CASSPNALRDSYNTGELFF. In nucleotides, the CDR3 is TGTGCCAGCAGCCCTAACGCCCTGAGGGACAGCTATAACACCGGGGAGCTGTTTTTT.

On this clone itself: This sample also contains other DNA sequences that code for the same CDR3. This rearrangement joins TRBV29-1 to TRBJ2-3; 8 bases line up with TRBD2. The CDR3 has 15 residues. CDR1 is SQVTM and CDR2 is ANQGSEA in the germline V gene. J was trimmed by 2 bases and V by 2 bases; bases with no gene match: 6. The CDR3 DNA is TGCAGCGTTGAAACCAGCGGGGGACTCACAGATACGCAGTATTTT. This gives the protein CSVETSGGLTDTQYF.

The chain couples TRBV30 to TRBJ1-5; D may be TRBD1 (6 bases). V lost 2 bases and J 2 bases, leaving 22 bases between the germline ends. The CDR3 has 18 amino acids. Per the germline V gene, CDR1 is GTSNPN and CDR2 is SVGIG (reference sequence). CDR3 sequence (DNA): TGTGCCTGGAGTAAGAGTGGCCAGGGGCCATGGGGCAATCAGCCCCAGCATTTT. It yields the protein CAWSKSGQGPWGNQPQHF.

V gene TRBV18 combines with J gene TRBJ2-4; 10 bases fit TRBD1. Germline CDR1 KGHSH, CDR2 LQKENI. The CDR3 is made up of 18 amino acids. The V segment lost 3 bases and the J segment 3 bases; nucleotides outside the gene matches: 11. DNA of the CDR3: TGTGCCAGCTCACCCCCCCTCCGGGACAGGGGTGTCAAAAACATTCAGTACTTC. Its protein product is CASSPPLRDRGVKNIQYF.

This chain links TRBV30 with TRBJ2-5; D possibly uses TRBD1 or TRBD2 (6 bases each). Trimming shortened V by 1 base and J by 3 bases, and 15 bases separated the two germline ends. This CDR3 comprises 15 residues. The V gene's germline CDR1 is GTSNPN and CDR2 SVGIG (reference sequence). This chain's CDR3 is CAWSEVGGREETQYF. DNA of the CDR3: TGTGCCTGGAGTGAGGTGGGGGGCAGAGAAGAGACCCAGTACTTC.

Concerning this clone: This sample includes further DNA sequences coding for the same CDR3. The chain uses TRBV6-1 and TRBJ2-4; TRBD1 might be the D (6 bases). The germline V gene encodes CDR1 MNHNS and CDR2 SASEGT. This CDR3 has 15 amino acids. With 0 bases removed from V and 2 bases from J, the gap between germline ends came to 8 bases. The CDR3, as DNA: TGTGCCAGCAGTGAAGCAGGGGGTACCAAAAACATTCAGTACTTC. It yields the protein CASSEAGGTKNIQYF.

This clone was seen more than once but under ten times. This sequence joins TRBV7-8 and TRBJ1-5; 8 nucleotides align to TRBD1. This CDR3 region has 15 residues. Trimming cost V 1 base and J 5 bases; bases outside gene matches: 4. From germline, CDR1 is SGHVS and CDR2 FQNEAQ. The CDR3 sequence: CASSLGGTGYQPQHF. CDR3 bases: TGTGCCAGCAGCTTAGGGGGGACAGGATATCAGCCCCAGCATTTT.

V usage is TRBV5-1 and J usage is TRBJ2-5, with TRBD1 matching over 7 bases. The CDR3 contains 16 residues. Germline trimming cut 0 bases from V and 5 bases from J; bases unmatched to any gene: 10. Germline V gene lookup returns CDR1 SGHRS and CDR2 YFSETQ. This CDR3 reads CASSLGQGPSQETQYF. CDR3 sequence (DNA): TGCGCCAGCAGCTTGGGACAGGGCCCCAGCCAGGAGACCCAGTACTTC.

The chain uses TRBV7-3 and TRBJ2-3, with unresolved D. The V end lost 6 bases, the J end lost 3 bases, and 13 bases lay between the germline ends. Per the germline V gene, CDR1 is SGHTA and CDR2 is FQGTGA. The CDR3 spans 14 residues. The CDR3 is CASSLAGPTDTQYF. CDR3 bases: TGTGCCAGCAGTCTCGCCGGGCCTACAGATACGCAGTATTTT.

Concerning this clone: Additional DNA sequences in this sample encode the identical CDR3. The V call is TRBV29-1, the J call TRBJ1-2; D call uncertain. From germline, CDR1 is SQVTM and CDR2 ANQGSEA. The CDR3 totals 9 residues. The ends were cut back, 7 bases at V and 6 bases at J, with 6 bases in the middle. The CDR3 reads CSAGDGYTF. The DNA of the CDR3 is TGCAGCGCGGGCGATGGCTACACCTTC.

The chain combines TRBV15 with TRBJ2-5; D is unclear. This CDR3 has 14 amino acids. The V and J ends lost 0 bases and 3 bases respectively, with 8 bases between them. CDR1 and CDR2 (germline): LNHNV, YYDKDF (reference sequence). The CDR3: CATSRDPAEETQYF. In nucleotides, the CDR3 is TGTGCCACCAGCAGAGATCCGGCAGAAGAGACCCAGTACTTC.